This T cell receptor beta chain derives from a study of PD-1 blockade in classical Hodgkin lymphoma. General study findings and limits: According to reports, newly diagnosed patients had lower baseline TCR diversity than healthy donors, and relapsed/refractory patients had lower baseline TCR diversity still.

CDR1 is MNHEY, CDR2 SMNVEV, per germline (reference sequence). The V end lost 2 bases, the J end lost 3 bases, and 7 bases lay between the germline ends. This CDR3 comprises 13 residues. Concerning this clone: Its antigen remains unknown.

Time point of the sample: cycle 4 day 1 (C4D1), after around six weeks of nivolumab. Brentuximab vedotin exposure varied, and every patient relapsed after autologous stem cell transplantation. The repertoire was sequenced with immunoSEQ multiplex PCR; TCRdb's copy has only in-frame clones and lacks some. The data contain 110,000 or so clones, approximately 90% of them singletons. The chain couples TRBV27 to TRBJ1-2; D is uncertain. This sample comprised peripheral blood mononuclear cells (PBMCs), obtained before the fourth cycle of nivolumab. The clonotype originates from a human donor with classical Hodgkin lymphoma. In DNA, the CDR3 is TGTGCCAGCAGTTTAGAGGGCCACTATGGCTACACCTTC. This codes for CASSLEGHYGYTF.